These 23 T cell receptor beta chains were sequenced from one sample in a study of molecular identifiers for immune sequencing clone quantification. TCRdb reanalysed the PCR reads using MiXCR and keeps one entry per CDR3 protein. The sample lists approximately 320,000 distinct CDR3 sequences; roughly 24% were seen once. What was sequenced was naive CD8+ T cells from blood, with Jurkat cell RNA spiked in. Subset described: FACS-sorted CD8+CD4-CCR7+CD45RA+ naive T cells. The receptors stem from a human donor in good health. Some libraries in this study had Jurkat cell RNA spiked in.

This clonotype was seen ten or more times. The chain combines TRBV19 with TRBJ2-7; TRBD1 agrees at 8 bases. Per germline, CDR1 LNHDA and CDR2 SQIVND (reference sequence). The CDR3 totals 15 residues. The V and J ends lost 3 bases and 1 base, in that order; junction bases with no gene match: 5. The CDR3 DNA sequence: TGTGCCAGTAGTATTGGACAGGGTCTATCCTACGAGCAGTACTTC. As protein: CASSIGQGLSYEQYF.

In regard to this clonotype: A much larger clonotype is one base distant, so this may be a read error. V and J are TRBV2 and TRBJ1-2; no clear D. Germline V gives CDR1 SNHLY, CDR2 FYNNEI. Deletions cut 8 bases from V and 4 bases from J, with 14 bases between. The CDR3 runs to 13 residues. In DNA, the CDR3 is TGTGCCAGCCGTCGGGGTTTTGGCTATGGCTACACCTTC. It specifies CASRRGFGYGYTF. Combining the CDR3 with reference TRBV2 and TRBJ1-2 gives the whole variable domain EPEVTQTPSHQVTQMGQEVILRCVPISNHLYFYWYRQILGQKVEFLVSFYNNEISEKSEIFDDQFSVERPDGSNFTLKIRSTKLEDSAMYFCASRRGFGYGYTFGSGTRLTVV.

A remark on this clonotype: Just one base apart from a much larger clone, this may be a read error. The chain has TRBV2 and TRBJ2-3, with 10 bases identical to TRBD2. The CDR3 is made up of 15 amino acids. Germline V gene sequence: CDR1 SNHLY, CDR2 FYNNEI. In nucleotides, the CDR3 is TGTGCCAGCAGTGTTTCTAGCGGGAGCACAGGTACGCAGTATTTT. Its translation is CASSVSSGSTGTQYF.

This clonotype has just a few counts. A read error may be the cause here, since a much bigger clone is one base away. The chain couples TRBV7-2 to TRBJ2-2; TRBD1 aligns across 7 bases. This CDR3 is built from 13 residues. CDR1 is SGHTA, CDR2 FQGNSA, per germline. The DNA of the CDR3 is TGTGCCGGCAGCCTGAGCCCATTTGGACAGGTGTTTTTT. Amino acids: CAGSLSPFGQVFF.

Note on this clonotype: This may arise from a read error, as a much more abundant clone is one base away. This chain uses TRBV6-1 with TRBJ1-2; D not certain. Trimming removed 5 bases from V and 8 bases from J, with 6 bases in between. The CDR3 is 10 amino acids. Germline V lookup: CDR1 MNHNS, CDR2 SASEGT. The CDR3 DNA is TGTGCCAGCAGTCTTCTAGGCTACACCTTC. As protein: CASSLLGYTF.

CDR3 in DNA: TGTGCCAGCAGTCCGGAGCGGCAAGAGACCCAGTACTTC. Protein: CASSPERQETQYF. V usage is TRBV28 and J usage is TRBJ2-5, with D maybe TRBD2 (5 bases). The germline CDR1 and CDR2 sequences are MDHEN and SYDVKM. The CDR3 runs 13 residues. V was trimmed by 5 bases and J by 2 bases, leaving 9 bases between them. Together with reference TRBV28 and TRBJ2-5, the CDR3 gives the full variable domain: DVKVTQSSRYLVKRTGEKVFLECVQDMDHENMFWYRQDPGLGLRLIYFSYDVKMKEKGDIPEGYSVSREKKERFSLILESASTNQTSMYLCASSPERQETQYFGPGTRLLVL.

The chain uses TRBV30 and TRBJ2-3; 8 positions agree with TRBD2. The trim removed 6 bases at V and 0 bases at J, leaving 8 bases unmatched. The CDR3 length is 15 residues. CDR1 is GTSNPN, CDR2 SVGIG, per germline (reference sequence). The CDR3 reads CACSLAVHSTDTQYF. DNA for the CDR3: TGTGCCTGTTCACTAGCGGTACATAGCACAGATACGCAGTATTTT.

This clonotype was detected only a few times. The chain recombines TRBV20-1 with TRBJ2-3; 8 nucleotides line up with TRBD2. Germline CDR1 is DFQATT and CDR2 is SNEGSKA (reference sequence). The CDR3 runs to 16 residues. Germline trimming cut 3 bases from V and 2 bases from J; bases unmatched to any gene: 10. The CDR3 region has the DNA TGCAGTGCTAGGATCGGGGGGGAGGGATTCACAGATACGCAGTATTTT. This encodes CSARIGGEGFTDTQYF.

V is TRBV4-1 and J is TRBJ1-1, with D perhaps matching TRBD1 (6 bases). V was trimmed by 4 bases and J by 2 bases, leaving 14 bases between them. CDR1 is MGHRA and CDR2 is YSYEKL in the germline V gene. This CDR3 is built from 15 residues. In nucleotides, the CDR3 is TGCGCCAGCAGCCGGTTGAGGGGGTCAAACACTGAAGCTTTCTTT. It yields the protein CASSRLRGSNTEAFF.

On this clonotype: A much larger clonotype is one base distant, so this may be a read error. The V and J genes are TRBV7-9 and TRBJ1-5, with D possibly matching TRBD1 (6 bases). The CDR3 is 13 residues long. Trimming took 6 bases from V and 6 from J, leaving 12 bases between them. Per the germline V gene, CDR1 is SEHNR and CDR2 is FQNEAQ (reference sequence). As DNA, the CDR3 is TGTGCCAGCAGGGGGGCTGGAATTCAGCCCCAGCATTTT. It specifies CASRGAGIQPQHF.

Points on this clonotype: This may be a read error, as it is one base from a much larger clone. This sequence joins TRBV2 and TRBJ1-5, with D hard to call. The CDR3 is 18 amino acids. Trimming cost V 8 bases and J 0 bases, with 23 bases left between them. Germline CDR1 and CDR2: SNHLY and FYNNEI. The CDR3 bases are TGTGCCAGCTGTACCACCTTGTTGGGCACTGATAGCAATCAGCCCCAGCATTTT. Encoded protein: CASCTTLLGTDSNQPQHF.

Remarks on this clonotype: A junction end diverges from the germline sequence, so it may reflect a read error. The chain carries TRBV7-6 and TRBJ2-6, with TRBD1 as a possible D gene (5 bases). CDR1 is SGHVS and CDR2 is FNYEAQ in the germline V gene. The CDR3 consists of 18 residues. The CDR3 DNA reads as TGTGCCAGCCCCCCGTCGACCGCTCCGCTCTCTGGGGCCACCGTCCTGCCTTTC. Translated, it gives CASPPSTAPLSGATVLPF.

V gene TRBV5-3 combines with J gene TRBJ2-5; D is perhaps TRBD2 (5 bases). TRBV5-3 falls under the ORF class, with uncertain function. Trimming cost V 8 bases and J 2 bases, with 19 bases left between them. The CDR3 loop spans 15 amino acids. The CDR3 protein is CASSRDGRPQETQYF. In DNA, the CDR3 is TGTGCCAGCAGCCGTGATGGGAGACCTCAAGAGACCCAGTACTTC.

The rearrangement uses TRBV5-1 and TRBJ2-7; the match to TRBD2 covers 10 bases. CDR1 SGHRS and CDR2 YFSETQ come from the germline V gene. V shed 5 bases and J 9 bases; nucleotides not matched to a gene: 11. CDR3 length equals 14 residues. The CDR3 DNA follows: TGCGCCAGCAGGGACTATAGCGGGGGGTTTGGGCAGTACTTC. This codes for CASRDYSGGFGQYF.

In its sample, this clonotype was seen a few times. The chain links TRBV6-2 or TRBV6-3 to TRBJ1-6, with TRBD1 as a possible D gene (5 bases). Trimming took 2 bases from V and 7 from J, leaving 12 bases between them. The CDR3 consists of 15 residues. Germline-derived CDR1 and CDR2 are MNHEY and SVGEGT. The CDR3: CASSYGDGANSPLHF. CDR3 nucleotides: TGTGCCAGCAGTTACGGGGACGGGGCCAATTCACCCCTCCACTTT.

V gene TRBV6-1 combines with J gene TRBJ2-7, with a possible D match to TRBD2 (6 bases). The CDR3 runs 13 residues. V lost 1 base, J lost 2 bases, and 6 bases lay in between. The germline CDR1 and CDR2 sequences are MNHNS and SASEGT. CDR3 coding DNA: TGTGCCAGCAGTGAAGGCGGGACCTACGAGCAGTACTTC. Protein sequence: CASSEGGTYEQYF.

A remark on this clonotype: This may come from a read error, since a much larger clone is one base off. J is TRBJ2-3 and V is TRBV27; D unclear. V was pared by 8 bases and J by 2 bases, with 14 bases between. The CDR3 has 14 residues. CDR1 MNHEY and CDR2 SMNVEV come from the germline V gene (reference sequence). The CDR3 sequence: CASAITVSTDTQYF. The CDR3 region has the DNA TGTGCCAGCGCGATTACCGTGTCCACAGATACGCAGTATTTT.

This clonotype occurred a few times. The rearrangement links TRBV27 to TRBJ2-1; D remains ambiguous. The CDR3 spans 12 residues. V gave up 5 bases and J gave up 2 bases, with 4 bases separating them. Germline assignment: CDR1 MNHEY and CDR2 SMNVEV (reference sequence). Written as DNA, the CDR3 is TGTGCCAGCAGTCCCGCCTACAATGAGCAGTTCTTC. The encoded protein is CASSPAYNEQFF.

The V gene is TRBV27, the J gene TRBJ2-6, with TRBD1 matching 10 bases. This CDR3 is built from 18 residues. Trimming at V came to 5 bases and at J to 6 bases, leaving 13 bases not matched to a gene. Germline V CDR1 and CDR2: MNHEY, SMNVEV (reference sequence). This CDR3 is CASSIGPGQGISANVLTF. CDR3 coding DNA: TGTGCCAGCAGTATCGGGCCGGGACAGGGGATCTCGGCCAACGTCCTGACTTTC.

The table lists this clonotype with many counts. The chain combines TRBV28 with TRBJ2-7; no clear D gene. V dropped 6 bases and J dropped 2 bases, with 8 bases sitting between them. The germline V gene has CDR1 MDHEN and CDR2 SYDVKM. The CDR3 is made up of 12 amino acids. The CDR3 DNA reads TGTGCCAGCAGGACACCCACCTACGAGCAGTACTTC. Translated, it gives CASRTPTYEQYF.

This clonotype was recorded a few times. CDR3: CASSNPRVAGPGRTAYEQYF. CDR3 nucleotide sequence: TGTGCCAGCAGTAACCCGCGGGTAGCGGGCCCGGGAAGGACGGCCTACGAGCAGTACTTC. This chain uses TRBV27 with TRBJ2-7, with 7 nucleotides matching TRBD2. This CDR3 is 20 amino acids long. Germline CDR1 and CDR2: MNHEY and SMNVEV (reference sequence). Trimming cost V 5 bases and J 2 bases; bases outside gene matches: 24.

The rearrangement joins TRBV6-2 or TRBV6-3 to TRBJ2-3; D could derive from TRBD1 or TRBD2 (5 bases each). Germline assignment: CDR1 MNHEY and CDR2 SVGEGT. V was pared by 1 base and J by 0 bases, with 8 bases between. The CDR3 is 15 residues long. The CDR3 sequence is CASSYWGRSTDTQYF. The CDR3 coding sequence is TGTGCCAGCAGTTACTGGGGGAGAAGCACAGATACGCAGTATTTT.

This rearrangement joins TRBV4-1 to TRBJ1-1; D unresolved. The CDR3 is made up of 15 amino acids. Trimming took off 0 bases at V and 0 bases at J, with 8 bases between the two ends. Per germline, CDR1 MGHRA and CDR2 YSYEKL. The CDR3 nucleotides read TGCGCCAGCAGCCAAGACCCGAACATGAACACTGAAGCTTTCTTT. Translated, it gives CASSQDPNMNTEAFF.